Following are 29 T cell receptor beta chains from one sample sequenced in a study of regulatory T cells in long-lasting Graves disease. Documented time point: newly diagnosed GD, antithyroid drugs for less than 3 months. The TCR library was made from RNA extracted from PBMCs. HTBI primers from iRepertoire and Arm-PCR of CDR3 regions yielded the TCR beta libraries. TCRdb reprocessed the multiplex PCR reads via MiXCR and lists one record per CDR3 protein. The sample yields roughly 420,000 distinct CDR3 sequences, about a sixth seen once. Sequenced here: peripheral blood mononuclear cells (PBMCs), sampled at new diagnosis, from a patient treated with antithyroid drugs. The receptor source for this set is a female donor with Graves disease.

This clonotype showed up many times. The genes are TRBV7-6 and TRBJ2-1; D not resolved. V was clipped by 5 bases and J by 0 bases, with 5 bases between them. Germline values: CDR1 SGHVS, CDR2 FNYEAQ. The CDR3 runs to 13 residues. The CDR3 is CASSIGSYNEQFF. Here the CDR3 DNA reads TGTGCCAGCAGCATTGGCTCCTACAATGAGCAGTTCTTC.

This clonotype was counted many times. V gene TRBV20-1 combines with J gene TRBJ1-1; D gene unclear. V was cut by 3 bases and J by 5 bases, with 7 bases left in between. The CDR3 contains 11 residues. Germline V lookup: CDR1 DFQATT, CDR2 SNEGSKA (reference sequence). CDR3 sequence (DNA): TGCAGTGCTAGCGACGGGACTGAAGCTTTCTTT. Its translation is CSASDGTEAFF.

This clonotype was seen ten or more times. This rearrangement joins TRBV5-1 to TRBJ2-2; D remains ambiguous. Germline-derived CDR1 and CDR2 are SGHRS and YFSETQ. The ends were cut back, 4 bases at V and 1 base at J, with 11 bases in the middle. The CDR3 consists of 15 residues. CDR3 protein: CASSQTSQNTGELFF. The CDR3 DNA follows: TGCGCCAGCAGCCAAACAAGCCAGAACACCGGGGAGCTGTTTTTT.

This clonotype was found many times. V is TRBV10-3 and J is TRBJ2-3, with 10 bases fitting TRBD1. The germline gives CDR1 ENHRY, CDR2 SYGVKD. The CDR3 extends over 15 amino acids. V was clipped by 6 bases and J by 1 base; unmatched bases: 4. CDR3 sequence reads: CAISNGTGGTDTQYF. CDR3 coding DNA: TGTGCCATCAGCAACGGGACAGGGGGCACAGATACGCAGTATTTT.

This clonotype has ten or more counts. The V gene is TRBV20-1, the J gene TRBJ2-5; D perhaps matches TRBD1 (6 bases). V was pared by 1 base and J by 2 bases, with 17 bases between. The CDR3 consists of 16 residues. CDR1 is DFQATT, CDR2 SNEGSKA, per germline (reference sequence). CDR3 sequence reads: CSARGDTRTVQETQYF. The DNA for the CDR3 is TGCAGTGCTAGAGGGGACACCCGAACCGTTCAAGAGACCCAGTACTTC.

This clonotype came up a few times. This chain uses TRBV24-1 with TRBJ2-5; TRBD2 might be the D (6 bases). CDR1 is KGHDR and CDR2 is SFDVKD in the germline V gene. V gave up 1 base and J gave up 5 bases, with 13 bases separating them. CDR3 length: 15 amino acids. CDR3 DNA sequence: TGTGCCACCAGTGATTTCCGCGGGGAAGAGGAGACCCAGTACTTC. Translation: CATSDFRGEEETQYF.

At least ten counts were recorded for this clonotype. CDR3 bases: TGTGCCAGCAGTTTCTTTGATGGGACTAGCTACGAGCAGTACTTC. Protein product: CASSFFDGTSYEQYF. The chain links TRBV28 to TRBJ2-7; TRBD2 aligns across 8 bases. This CDR3 has 15 residues. Trimming took 3 bases from V and 3 from J; bases not matched to a gene: 7. CDR1 MDHEN and CDR2 SYDVKM come from the germline V gene.

The chain has TRBV18 and TRBJ2-3; the match to TRBD1 covers 9 bases. V lost 3 bases, J lost 3 bases, and 7 bases stayed unmatched. The CDR3 has 16 amino acids. Germline CDR1 reads KGHSH; CDR2 reads LQKENI. In DNA, the CDR3 is TGTGCCAGCTCACCGGCGACAGGGGGTGTAACAGATACGCAGTATTTT. Amino acids: CASSPATGGVTDTQYF.

Of note for this clonotype: This clone may be a read error of a much larger clone one base away. The chain employs TRBV12-3 or TRBV12-4 and TRBJ1-2; a possible D gene is TRBD1 (6 bases). Trimming left V 3 bases short and J 5 bases short, with 13 bases between. CDR3 length: 14 amino acids. CDR3 region: CASSFQGPKYGYTF. CDR3 bases: TGTGCCAGCAGTTTTCAGGGGCCGAAGTATGGCTACACCTTC.

The sample holds many counts of this clonotype. V is TRBV20-1 and J is TRBJ1-4; TRBD1 aligns across 7 bases. This CDR3 spans 15 amino acids. Germline lookup yields CDR1 DFQATT and CDR2 SNEGSKA (reference sequence). The V segment lost 2 bases and the J segment 3 bases; nucleotides outside the gene matches: 6. CDR3 residues: CSARTTGTANEKLFF. The DNA for the CDR3 is TGCAGTGCTAGAACAACCGGGACAGCTAATGAAAAACTGTTTTTT.

In its sample, this clonotype was seen many times. This chain joins TRBV27 and TRBJ2-1; 11 bases are a match to TRBD2. This CDR3 spans 16 amino acids. J was trimmed by 3 bases and V by 4 bases; bases with no gene match: 5. Germline values: CDR1 MNHEY, CDR2 SMNVEV (reference sequence). CDR3 sequence (DNA): TGTGCCAGCAGTTCGAATAGCGGGAGGGGCTACAATGAGCAGTTCTTC. This gives the protein CASSSNSGRGYNEQFF.

There are many counts of this clonotype. The V gene is TRBV2, the J gene TRBJ2-3; 9 bases match TRBD2. The CDR3 has 17 amino acids. CDR1 and CDR2 (germline): SNHLY, FYNNEI. The V segment lost 5 bases and the J segment 0 bases; nucleotides outside the gene matches: 9. As DNA, the CDR3 is TGTGCCAGCAGTTATTCCTCCCTAGCGGGGAGCACAGATACGCAGTATTTT. Translation: CASSYSSLAGSTDTQYF. Variable domain in full (rest from reference TRBV2 and TRBJ2-3): EPEVTQTPSHQVTQMGQEVILRCVPISNHLYFYWYRQILGQKVEFLVSFYNNEISEKSEIFDDQFSVERPDGSNFTLKIRSTKLEDSAMYFCASSYSSLAGSTDTQYFGPGTRLTVL.

This clonotype was recorded many times. The V call is TRBV12-3 or TRBV12-4, the J call TRBJ2-4; D is unclear. V was clipped by 6 bases and J by 3 bases, with 18 bases between them. The CDR3 sequence is 16 residues long. The CDR3 protein is CASSFGPTQNKNIQYF. The DNA for the CDR3 is TGTGCCAGCAGCTTCGGGCCGACCCAAAACAAAAACATTCAGTACTTC.

Ten or more counts support this clonotype. V and J are TRBV6-2 or TRBV6-3 and TRBJ2-5; 9 bases match TRBD2. V lost 2 bases and J lost 0; bases outside the gene matches: 7. The CDR3 sequence is 17 residues long. Germline CDR1 MNHEY, CDR2 SVGEGT. This CDR3 is CASSYPPERGDQETQYF. In DNA form, the CDR3 reads TGTGCCAGCAGTTACCCCCCGGAGCGGGGGGACCAAGAGACCCAGTACTTC.

The V call is TRBV3-1, the J call TRBJ2-3; maybe TRBD2 (5 bases). Trimming took off 4 bases at V and 1 base at J, with 18 bases between the two ends. The CDR3 extends over 17 amino acids. Germline CDR1 is LGHDT and CDR2 is YNNKEL (reference sequence). The DNA of the CDR3 is TGTGCCAGCAGCCCTTACGGTTCCGGAGGAGGCACAGATACGCAGTATTTT. Amino acids: CASSPYGSGGGTDTQYF.

The chain uses TRBV6-1 and TRBJ1-2; 7 nucleotides match TRBD1. J lost 5 bases, V lost 8 bases, and 11 bases had no gene match. Germline V gene data show CDR1 as MNHNS and CDR2 as SASEGT. The CDR3 extends over 14 amino acids. In DNA form, the CDR3 reads TGTGCCAGCTATTCCGGGACAGTTCTTTATGGCTACACCTTC. This translates into CASYSGTVLYGYTF.

This chain joins TRBV20-1 and TRBJ1-4; the D gene is possibly TRBD1 (5 bases). The CDR3 spans 13 residues. Germline loops: CDR1 DFQATT, CDR2 SNEGSKA (reference sequence). The ends were cut back, 5 bases at V and 6 bases at J, with 13 bases in the middle. CDR3 protein: CSAPAWDHEKLFF. In DNA form, the CDR3 reads TGCAGTGCTCCCGCCTGGGACCATGAAAAACTGTTTTTT.

The chain joins TRBV20-1 to TRBJ1-3; D possibly corresponds to TRBD1 (6 bases). The CDR3 length is 16 residues. Germline V gene sequence: CDR1 DFQATT, CDR2 SNEGSKA (reference sequence). Trimming took 1 base from V and 8 from J, leaving 21 bases between them. This CDR3 is CSARADSAGGWDTIYF. DNA of the CDR3: TGCAGTGCTAGAGCTGATTCGGCGGGGGGCTGGGACACCATATATTTT.

In this sample, this clonotype turned up many times. DNA of the CDR3: TGTGCCAGCACCCGAGATGGGAGCCTCTCCTACAATGAGCAGTTCTTC. It translates to CASTRDGSLSYNEQFF. This chain connects TRBV27 to TRBJ2-1, with a weak D call TRBD2 (5 bases). Trimming took off 7 bases at V and 0 bases at J, with 16 bases between the two ends. CDR3 length: 16 residues. The germline gives CDR1 MNHEY, CDR2 SMNVEV (reference sequence).

This clonotype was seen repeatedly, ten times or more. J is TRBJ1-1 and V is TRBV5-5; the D gene is possibly TRBD1 (5 bases). The CDR3 has 12 amino acids. The germline V and J ends were trimmed by 4 bases and 7 bases, with 11 bases remaining between them. The germline V gene has CDR1 SGHKS and CDR2 YYEKEE (reference sequence). CDR3 DNA: TGTGCCAGCAGCGCGACGGGGCTTGAAGCTTTCTTT. Protein product: CASSATGLEAFF.

The V gene is TRBV9, the J gene TRBJ2-6, with D unclear. V shed 5 bases and J shed 2 bases, with 8 bases lying between them. Per the germline V gene, CDR1 is SGDLS and CDR2 is YYNGEE. There are 14 residues in the CDR3. CDR3 DNA sequence: TGTGCCAGCAGTCGAAATCCTGGGGCCAACGTCCTGACTTTC. It yields the protein CASSRNPGANVLTF.

In this sample, this clonotype turned up many times. V gene TRBV27 combines with J gene TRBJ2-1, with 8 bases that match TRBD2. CDR3 length: 15 amino acids. The V gene's germline CDR1 is MNHEY and CDR2 SMNVEV (reference sequence). V shed 3 bases, J shed 7 bases, and the junction held 8 bases outside the gene matches. The CDR3 nucleotides are TGTGCCAGCAGTTTCGGGGGGGGGGCCAAAAATGAGCAGTTCTTC. As protein: CASSFGGGAKNEQFF.

Regarding this clonotype: A far larger clone lies a single base away; this is likely a read error. The chain carries TRBV27 and TRBJ2-3, with a possible D match to TRBD1 (6 bases). CDR3 size: 16 residues. Trimming shortened V by 5 bases and J by 3 bases, and 18 bases separated the two germline ends. From germline, CDR1 is MNHEY and CDR2 SMNVEV (reference sequence). CDR3 sequence (DNA): TGTGCCAGCAGTGATCCGACAGGTAAAGGGACAGATACGCAGTATTTT. This encodes CASSDPTGKGTDTQYF.

This clonotype showed up many times. This chain joins TRBV7-2 and TRBJ1-1, with a possible D match to TRBD1 (6 bases). V dropped 3 bases and J dropped 0 bases, with 11 bases sitting between them. The CDR3 covers 15 residues. Germline loops: CDR1 SGHTA, CDR2 FQGNSA. For the CDR3, the DNA is TGTGCCAGCAGCTTCTCCGGACAGATGAACACTGAAGCTTTCTTT. It codes for CASSFSGQMNTEAFF. Combining the CDR3 with reference TRBV7-2 and TRBJ1-1 gives the whole variable domain GAGVSQSPSNKVTEKGKDVELRCDPISGHTALYWYRQSLGQGLEFLIYFQGNSAPDKSGLPSDRFSAERTGGSVSTLTIQRTQQEDSAVYLCASSFSGQMNTEAFFGQGTRLTVV.

This chain joins TRBV3-1 and TRBJ2-6, with D possibly TRBD1 on 5 matching bases. Trimming pared 5 bases from V and 2 bases from J, leaving 10 bases between. This CDR3 has 15 residues. Germline V gene lookup returns CDR1 LGHDT and CDR2 YNNKEL (reference sequence). DNA for the CDR3: TGTGCCAGCAGCAATAGGGGAACTGGGGCCAACGTCCTGACTTTC. It encodes CASSNRGTGANVLTF.

This chain joins TRBV28 and TRBJ2-3, with D perhaps matching TRBD1 or TRBD2 (5 bases each). Germline-derived CDR1 and CDR2 are MDHEN and SYDVKM. This CDR3 has 14 amino acids. V was cut by 5 bases and J by 6 bases, with 15 bases left in between. This CDR3 reads CASSVGTAGDTQYF. For the CDR3, the DNA is TGTGCCAGCAGTGTCGGGACCGCTGGGGATACGCAGTATTTT.

This clonotype was detected only a few times. The chain links TRBV7-9 to TRBJ1-1; D not certain. CDR3 length equals 17 residues. Germline assignment: CDR1 SEHNR and CDR2 FQNEAQ (reference sequence). Trimming cost V 2 bases and J 0 bases, with 16 bases left between them. The CDR3 sequence: CASSLNSLTIMNTEAFF. Written as DNA, the CDR3 is TGTGCCAGCAGCTTAAATTCTTTAACCATTATGAACACTGAAGCTTTCTTT.

This clonotype has just a few counts. J is TRBJ1-1 and V is TRBV6-2 or TRBV6-3; possibly TRBD1 for D (5 bases). The CDR3 consists of 15 residues. V was pared by 6 bases and J by 0 bases, with 14 bases between. Germline lookup yields CDR1 MNHEY and CDR2 SVGEGT. CDR3 loop: CASSPQGALNTEAFF. CDR3 bases: TGTGCCAGCAGCCCTCAAGGGGCCCTGAACACTGAAGCTTTCTTT.

Ten or more counts support this clonotype. V and J are TRBV12-5 and TRBJ1-2; D call uncertain. This CDR3 comprises 12 residues. With 4 bases removed from V and 8 bases from J, the gap between germline ends came to 11 bases. The germline gives CDR1 LGHNT, CDR2 FRNRAP. The CDR3 protein is CASGSGNLGYTF. The CDR3 DNA reads as TGTGCTAGTGGTTCGGGCAATCTAGGCTACACCTTC.